Listed below are T cell receptor beta chains from one sample, sequenced in a study of blood T cell repertoires in COVID-19. Assay used: immunoSEQ multiplex PCR; TCRdb lists only in-frame clones, some missing. The repertoire has about 200,000 clones, approximately 90% of them found once; the top ten carry 1% to 1.5%. Sequencing was performed on peripheral blood. The source of these receptors is a man aged 25 to 45 with acute or convalescent COVID-19. Each CDR3 is given with its conserved first and last residue. A D gene is named only where the DNA matches it firmly. Clone size is shown for a subset of rows, as once, few, many or a class of expanded clone.

>-|TRBJ2-7|13|TRBV15|-
CATSRDASYEQYF
TGTGCCACCAGCAGAGATGCGAGCTACGAGCAGTACTTC
>TRBD1|TRBJ2-3|15|TRBV24-1|-
CATSDTRQGPDTQYF
TGTGCCACCAGTGACACCCGACAGGGACCAGATACGCAGTATTTT
>-|TRBJ1-5|19|TRBV30|-
CAWSVQVVLGATSNQPQHF
TGTGCCTGGAGTGTACAAGTAGTACTGGGGGCGACTTCCAATCAGCCCCAGCATTTT
>TRBD2|TRBJ2-3|18|TRBV27|-
CASSFRSSGGPVADTQYF
TGTGCCAGCAGTTTCAGGTCTAGCGGGGGCCCGGTGGCAGATACGCAGTATTTT
>-|TRBJ1-1|16|TRBV25-1|once
CASSPRVVGSNTEAFF
TGTGCCAGCAGTCCCAGGGTCGTCGGCAGCAACACTGAAGCTTTCTTT
>TRBD2|TRBJ2-7|14|TRBV7-2|-
CASSLSGSWYEQYF
TGTGCCAGCAGCTTAAGCGGGAGTTGGTACGAGCAGTACTTC
>-|TRBJ1-6|12|TRBV6-5|once
CASSPGGESLHF
TGTGCCAGCAGCCCCGGGGGGGAGAGCCTCCACTTT
>-|TRBJ1-5|13|TRBV19|-
CASSIAGGQPQHF
TGTGCCAGTAGTATAGCAGGAGGTCAGCCCCAGCATTTT
>-|TRBJ2-5|14|TRBV7-8|-
CASTGRGLQETQYF
TGTGCCAGTACAGGACGTGGCCTTCAAGAGACCCAGTACTTC
>TRBD2|TRBJ2-1|16|TRBV19|-
CASSWSGTSGYNEQFF
TGTGCCAGTAGTTGGTCCGGGACTAGCGGATACAATGAGCAGTTCTTC
>TRBD1|TRBJ2-7|15|TRBV28|-
CASSLYGTGNDEQYF
TGTGCCAGCAGTTTATACGGGACAGGGAACGACGAGCAGTACTTC
>-|TRBJ2-3|17|TRBV19|once
CASSWWGRASSTDTQYF
TGTGCCAGTAGTTGGTGGGGGCGCGCTTCTAGCACAGATACGCAGTATTTT
>TRBD1|TRBJ2-5|14|TRBV9|-
CASTDETGASTQYF
TGTGCCAGCACCGACGAAACAGGGGCCTCCACCCAGTACTTC
>TRBD2|TRBJ2-3|15|TRBV9|-
CASSVLAGSSDTQYF
TGTGCCAGCAGCGTTCTAGCGGGGAGCTCAGATACGCAGTATTTT
>TRBD2|TRBJ2-5|14|TRBV3-1/TRBV3-2|-
CASSSLARQETQYF
TGTGCCAGCAGCTCACTAGCGCGTCAAGAGACCCAGTACTTC
>-|TRBJ2-7|13|TRBV9|-
CASSPLGGGEQYF
TGTGCCAGCAGCCCGCTCGGGGGTGGCGAGCAGTACTTC
>TRBD2|TRBJ2-1|15|TRBV7-9|-
CASSLGAGGPGEQFF
TGTGCCAGCAGCTTAGGAGCGGGGGGGCCGGGTGAGCAGTTCTTC
>TRBD1|TRBJ1-6|14|TRBV7-3|-
CASSSGTGGSPLHF
TGTGCCAGCAGCTCCGGGACAGGGGGTTCACCCCTCCACTTT
>-|TRBJ1-1|14|TRBV7-9|-
CASSRTPGNTEAFF
TGTGCCAGCAGCCGTACTCCAGGGAACACTGAAGCTTTCTTT
>-|TRBJ1-2|12|TRBV6-4|-
CAIKQGHYGYTF
TGTGCCATCAAACAGGGACACTATGGCTACACCTTC
>TRBD2|TRBJ2-5|15|TRBV5-1|-
CASSSGLAGRETQYF
TGCGCCAGCAGCTCCGGACTAGCGGGAAGAGAGACCCAGTACTTC
>-|TRBJ2-5|14|TRBV5-1|once
CASSLVGFQETQYF
TGCGCCAGCAGCTTGGTGGGCTTCCAAGAGACCCAGTACTTC
>-|TRBJ2-3|15|TRBV4-1|-
CASSQESQGGYTQYF
TGCGCCAGCAGCCAAGAATCGCAGGGGGGATATACGCAGTATTTT
>-|TRBJ1-6|18|TRBV27|-
CASSYRRTASSYNSPLHF
TGTGCCAGCAGTTACCGGCGGACAGCAAGCTCCTATAATTCACCCCTCCACTTT
>TRBD1|TRBJ2-7|16|TRBV6-2/TRBV6-3|-
CASSYSGQGASYEQYF
TGTGCCAGCAGTTACTCCGGACAGGGGGCTTCCTACGAGCAGTACTTC
>-|TRBJ1-6|14|TRBV11-2|-
CASSLEAGNSPLHF
TGTGCCAGCAGCCTAGAGGCTGGTAATTCACCCCTCCACTTT
>-|TRBJ1-2|13|TRBV11-2|-
CASSLGQLDGYTF
TGTGCCAGCAGCTTAGGACAGTTGGATGGCTACACCTTC
>-|TRBJ1-2|12|TRBV6-5|-
CASRTIGERYTF
TGTGCCAGCAGAACAATTGGGGAGCGCTACACCTTC
>-|TRBJ1-2|13|TRBV12-3/TRBV12-4|-
CASRIQGFYGYTF
TGTGCCAGCAGAATCCAGGGTTTCTATGGCTACACCTTC